This T cell receptor (beta chain) appears in the sequencing data of a study of blood T cell repertoires in COVID-19. Study-level background: Researchers got acute and convalescent COVID-19 samples from the United States, Italy and Spain. Nucleic acid was either cDNA or gDNA, and it came from T cells, B-cell-depleted T cells, or PBMCs.

The ends lost 7 bases at V and 6 bases at J; junction bases unmatched: 15. Germline CDR1 and CDR2: MNHEY and SVGEGT. The CDR3 is made up of 17 amino acids. Original handling: Researchers report that nucleated cell counts were estimated from reference gene primer amplification. Sequencing was performed with immunoSEQ multiplex PCR; in TCRdb, only in-frame clones are kept and a portion is missing. D and trimming were read from the DNA, whereas the V and J calls and clone size are those reported in that table. Among 87,000 or so clones listed, about nine tenths were seen once. The TCR was taken from a woman of 80 years or more with acute or convalescent COVID-19. The chain recombines TRBV6-2 or TRBV6-3 with TRBJ2-1; 10 bases agree with TRBD2. Input material: peripheral blood. For the CDR3, the DNA is TGTGCCAGCATCCCTACTCTATTAGCGGGAGGTATCAATGAGCAGTTCTTC. Translated, it gives CASIPTLLAGGINEQFF.